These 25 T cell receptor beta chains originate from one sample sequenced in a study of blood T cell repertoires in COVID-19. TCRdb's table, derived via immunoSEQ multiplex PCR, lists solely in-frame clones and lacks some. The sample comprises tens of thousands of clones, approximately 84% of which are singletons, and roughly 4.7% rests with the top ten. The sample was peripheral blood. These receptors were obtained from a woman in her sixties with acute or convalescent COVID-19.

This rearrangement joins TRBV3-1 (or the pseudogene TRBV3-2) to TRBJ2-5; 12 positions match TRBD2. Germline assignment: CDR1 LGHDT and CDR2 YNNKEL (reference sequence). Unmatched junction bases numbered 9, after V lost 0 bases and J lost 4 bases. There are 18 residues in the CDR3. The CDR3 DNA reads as TGTGCCAGCAGCCAAGATCAGGGCCTAGCGGGGGGGCGAGAGACCCAGTACTTC. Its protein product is CASSQDQGLAGGRETQYF.

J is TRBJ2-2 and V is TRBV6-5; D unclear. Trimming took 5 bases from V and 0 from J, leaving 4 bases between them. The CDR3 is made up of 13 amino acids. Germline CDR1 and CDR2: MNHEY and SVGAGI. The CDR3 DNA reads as TGTGCCAGCAGTCCTTCGAACACCGGGGAGCTGTTTTTT. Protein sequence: CASSPSNTGELFF.

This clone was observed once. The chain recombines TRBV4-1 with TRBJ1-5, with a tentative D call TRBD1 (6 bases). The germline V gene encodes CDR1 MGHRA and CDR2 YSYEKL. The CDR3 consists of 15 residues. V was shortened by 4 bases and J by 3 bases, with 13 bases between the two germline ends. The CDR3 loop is CASSLIQGINQPQHF. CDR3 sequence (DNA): TGCGCCAGCAGCCTAATACAGGGTATCAATCAGCCCCAGCATTTT.

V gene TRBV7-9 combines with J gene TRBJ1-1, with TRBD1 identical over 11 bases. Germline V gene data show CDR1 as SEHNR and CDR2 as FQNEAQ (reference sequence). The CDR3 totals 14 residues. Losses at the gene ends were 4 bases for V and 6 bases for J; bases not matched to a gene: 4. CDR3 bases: TGTGCCAGCAGCTCCGGGACAGGGGGGTCTGAAGCTTTCTTT. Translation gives CASSSGTGGSEAFF.

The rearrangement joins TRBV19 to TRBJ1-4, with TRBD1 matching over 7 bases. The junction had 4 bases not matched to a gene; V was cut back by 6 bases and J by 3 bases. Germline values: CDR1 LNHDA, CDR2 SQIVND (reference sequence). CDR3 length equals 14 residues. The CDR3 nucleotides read TGTGCCAGTAGACAGGGGCTGCCTAATGAAAAACTGTTTTTT. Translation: CASRQGLPNEKLFF.

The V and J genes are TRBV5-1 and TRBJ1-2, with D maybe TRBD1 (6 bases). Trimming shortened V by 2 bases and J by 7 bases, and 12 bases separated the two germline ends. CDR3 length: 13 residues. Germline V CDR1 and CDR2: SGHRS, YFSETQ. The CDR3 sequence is CASSLGGRVGYTF. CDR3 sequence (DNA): TGCGCCAGCAGCTTAGGGGGACGGGTTGGCTACACCTTC.

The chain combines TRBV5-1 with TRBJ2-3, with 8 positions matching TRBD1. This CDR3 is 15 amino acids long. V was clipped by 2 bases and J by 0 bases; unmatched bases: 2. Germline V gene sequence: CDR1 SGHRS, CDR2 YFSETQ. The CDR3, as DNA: TGCGCCAGCAGCTTCGGACAGGGCAGCACAGATACGCAGTATTTT. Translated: CASSFGQGSTDTQYF.

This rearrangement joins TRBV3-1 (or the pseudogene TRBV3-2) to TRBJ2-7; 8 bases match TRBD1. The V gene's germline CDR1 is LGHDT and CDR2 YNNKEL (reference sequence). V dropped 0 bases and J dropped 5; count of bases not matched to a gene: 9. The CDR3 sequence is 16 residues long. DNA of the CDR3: TGTGCCAGCAGCCAAGATGTTAGGACAGGGAGAAACGAGCAGTACTTC. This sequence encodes CASSQDVRTGRNEQYF.

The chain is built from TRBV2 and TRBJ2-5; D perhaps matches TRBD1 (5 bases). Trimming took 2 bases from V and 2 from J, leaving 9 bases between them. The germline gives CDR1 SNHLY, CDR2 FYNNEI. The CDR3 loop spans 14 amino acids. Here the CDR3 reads CASSEWRQQETQYF. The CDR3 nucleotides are TGTGCCAGCAGTGAATGGAGACAGCAAGAGACCCAGTACTTC.

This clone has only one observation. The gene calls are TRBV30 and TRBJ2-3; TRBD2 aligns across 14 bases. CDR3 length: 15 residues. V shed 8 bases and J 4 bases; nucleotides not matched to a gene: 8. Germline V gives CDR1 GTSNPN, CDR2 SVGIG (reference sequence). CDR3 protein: CARKTSGGGPDTQYF. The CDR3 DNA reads TGTGCCCGTAAGACTAGCGGGGGGGGCCCAGATACGCAGTATTTT.

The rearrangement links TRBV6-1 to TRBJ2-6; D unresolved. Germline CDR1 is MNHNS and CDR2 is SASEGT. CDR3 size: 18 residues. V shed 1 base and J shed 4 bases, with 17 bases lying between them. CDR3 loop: CASSEGFFSQAGANVLTF. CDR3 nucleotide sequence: TGTGCCAGCAGTGAAGGTTTTTTTTCGCAGGCGGGGGCCAACGTCCTGACTTTC.

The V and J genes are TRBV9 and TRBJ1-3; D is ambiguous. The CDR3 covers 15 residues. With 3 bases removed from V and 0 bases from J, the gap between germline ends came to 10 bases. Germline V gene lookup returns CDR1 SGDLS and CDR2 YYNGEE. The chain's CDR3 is CASSDSWSSGNTIYF. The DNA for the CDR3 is TGTGCCAGCAGCGACTCATGGTCCTCTGGAAACACCATATATTTT.

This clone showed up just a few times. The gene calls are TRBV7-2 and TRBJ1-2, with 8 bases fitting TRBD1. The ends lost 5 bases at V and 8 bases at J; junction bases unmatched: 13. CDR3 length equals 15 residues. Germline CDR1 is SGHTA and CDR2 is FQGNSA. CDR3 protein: CASSPPTTGVFGYTF. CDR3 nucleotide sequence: TGTGCCAGCAGCCCCCCAACGACAGGGGTGTTCGGCTACACCTTC.

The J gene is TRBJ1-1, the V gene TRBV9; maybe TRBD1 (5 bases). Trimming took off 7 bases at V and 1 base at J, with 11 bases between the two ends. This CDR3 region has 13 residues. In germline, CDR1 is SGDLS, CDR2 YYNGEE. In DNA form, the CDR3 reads TGTGCCAGCGGGGGAGGGGCGAACACTGAAGCTTTCTTT. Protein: CASGGGANTEAFF.

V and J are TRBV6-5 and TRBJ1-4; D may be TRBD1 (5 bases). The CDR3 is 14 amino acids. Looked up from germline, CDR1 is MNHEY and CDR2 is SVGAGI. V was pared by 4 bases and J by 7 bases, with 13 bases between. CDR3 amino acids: CASSSQQGGEKLFF. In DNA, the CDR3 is TGTGCCAGCAGTTCACAGCAGGGCGGTGAAAAACTGTTTTTT.

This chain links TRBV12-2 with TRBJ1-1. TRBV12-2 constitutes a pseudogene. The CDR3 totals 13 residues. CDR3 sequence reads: CASARGQSTEAFF. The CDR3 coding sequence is TGTGCAAGCGCGCGGGGTCAAAGCACTGAAGCTTTCTTT.

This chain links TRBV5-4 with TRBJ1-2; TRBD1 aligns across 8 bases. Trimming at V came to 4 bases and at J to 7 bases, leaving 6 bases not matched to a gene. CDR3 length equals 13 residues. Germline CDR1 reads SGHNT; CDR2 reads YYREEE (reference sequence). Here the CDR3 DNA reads TGTGCCAGCAGCCCGGACAGGGTTGGTGGCTACACCTTC. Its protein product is CASSPDRVGGYTF.

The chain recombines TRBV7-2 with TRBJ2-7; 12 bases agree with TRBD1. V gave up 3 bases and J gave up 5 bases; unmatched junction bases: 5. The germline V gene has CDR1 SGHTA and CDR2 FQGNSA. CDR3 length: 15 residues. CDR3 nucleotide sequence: TGTGCCAGCAGCTTTGCCGGGACAGGGGGCCACGAGCAGTACTTC. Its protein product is CASSFAGTGGHEQYF.

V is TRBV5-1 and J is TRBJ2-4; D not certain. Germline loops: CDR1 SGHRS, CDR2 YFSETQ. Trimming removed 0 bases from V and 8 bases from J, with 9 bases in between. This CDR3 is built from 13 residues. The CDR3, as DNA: TGCGCCAGCAGCTTGGGACATGAGCACATTCAGTACTTC. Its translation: CASSLGHEHIQYF.

The CDR3 loop is CASSLTGHTITGELFF. CDR3 in DNA: TGTGCCAGCAGCCTTACGGGACATACGATAACCGGGGAGCTGTTTTTT. This chain uses TRBV3-1 (or the pseudogene TRBV3-2) with TRBJ2-2; possibly TRBD1 for D (6 bases). The CDR3 contains 16 residues. Germline CDR1 and CDR2: LGHDT and YNNKEL (reference sequence). With 4 bases removed from V and 5 bases from J, the gap between germline ends came to 17 bases.

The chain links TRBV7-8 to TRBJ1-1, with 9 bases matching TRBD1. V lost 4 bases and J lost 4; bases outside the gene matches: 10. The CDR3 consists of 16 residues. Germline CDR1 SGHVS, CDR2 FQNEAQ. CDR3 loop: CASSSGQGPDGTEAFF. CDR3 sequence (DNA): TGTGCCAGCAGCTCCGGACAGGGGCCGGATGGCACTGAAGCTTTCTTT.

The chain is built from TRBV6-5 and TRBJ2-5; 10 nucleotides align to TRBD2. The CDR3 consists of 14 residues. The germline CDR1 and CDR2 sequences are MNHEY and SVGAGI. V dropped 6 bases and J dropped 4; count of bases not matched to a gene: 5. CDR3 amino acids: CASRGLAFSETQYF. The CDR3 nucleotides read TGTGCCAGCAGGGGACTAGCGTTTTCAGAGACCCAGTACTTC.

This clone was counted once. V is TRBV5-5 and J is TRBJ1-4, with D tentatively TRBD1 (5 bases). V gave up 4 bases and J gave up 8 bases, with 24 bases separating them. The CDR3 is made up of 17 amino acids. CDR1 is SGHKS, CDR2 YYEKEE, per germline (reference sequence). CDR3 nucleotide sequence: TGTGCCAGCAGCCCGGATTGGGGGGTCGATGGTAAAGAAAAACTGTTTTTT. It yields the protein CASSPDWGVDGKEKLFF. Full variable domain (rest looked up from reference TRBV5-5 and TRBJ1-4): DAGVTQSPTHLIKTRGQQVTLRCSPISGHKSVSWYQQVLGQGPQFIFQYYEKEERGRGNFPDRFSARQFPNYSSELNVNALLLGDSALYLCASSPDWGVDGKEKLFFGSGTQLSVL.

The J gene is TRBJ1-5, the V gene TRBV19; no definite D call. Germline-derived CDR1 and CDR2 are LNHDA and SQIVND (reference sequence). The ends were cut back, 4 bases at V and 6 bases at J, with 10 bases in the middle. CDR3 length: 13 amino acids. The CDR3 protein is CASSTTEFQPQHF. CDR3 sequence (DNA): TGTGCCAGTAGTACCACAGAATTTCAGCCCCAGCATTTT.

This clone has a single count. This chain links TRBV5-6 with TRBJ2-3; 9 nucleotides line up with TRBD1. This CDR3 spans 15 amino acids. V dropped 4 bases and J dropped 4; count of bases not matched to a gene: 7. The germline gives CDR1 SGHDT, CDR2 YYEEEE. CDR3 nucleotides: TGTGCCAGCAGCGCCTGGGACAGGGCGGCAGATACGCAGTATTTT. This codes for CASSAWDRAADTQYF.